This T cell receptor (beta chain) is from a study of T cells in Graves' hyperthyroidism and ophthalmopathy. Study results and caveats: Blood also contained most expanded thyroid clonotypes above 0.001.

The investigators amplified TCR beta CDR3 regions from RNA transcripts. HTBI primers were used for first-round RT-PCR of the TCR CDR3. TCRdb re-derived calls from the multiplex PCR reads in MiXCR, one entry per CDR3 protein. The table shows about 270,000 distinct CDR3 sequences, with roughly 22% occurring only once. Concerning this clonotype: Its cognate antigen is unknown.

CDR3 length equals 16 residues. Trimming removed 0 bases from V and 3 bases from J, with 12 bases in between. Germline V lookup: CDR1 GTSNPN, CDR2 SVGIG (reference sequence). Material: blood. The gene calls are TRBV30 and TRBJ1-6; D remains ambiguous. The receptor was derived from a man aged 25-45 years with Graves' ophthalmopathy. CDR3 residues: CAWSVMGGGYNSPLHF. Written as DNA, the CDR3 is TGTGCCTGGAGTGTAATGGGAGGAGGCTATAATTCACCCCTCCACTTT. Looking up the rest from reference TRBV30 and TRBJ1-6 gives the full variable domain: SQTIHQWPATLVQPVGSPLSLECTVEGTSNPNLYWYRQAAGRGLQLLFYSVGIGQISSEVPQNLSASRPQDRQFILSSKKLLLSDSGFYLCAWSVMGGGYNSPLHFGNGTRLTVT.